This T cell receptor beta chain was captured in a study of blood T cell repertoires in COVID-19. Background on the study: The United States, Italy and Spain provided the acute and convalescent COVID-19 samples. PBMCs, B-cell-depleted T cells, or T cells provided the cDNA or gDNA that made up the material.

The CDR3 is 13 amino acids. The germline V gene encodes CDR1 SGHDT and CDR2 YYEEEE. Trimming took off 1 base at V and 7 bases at J, with 11 bases between the two ends. Only in-frame clones appear in the TCRdb table, and some are missing; sequencing was by immunoSEQ multiplex PCR. In the table there are over 200,000 clones, over 80% of which are singletons. This chain uses TRBV5-6 with TRBJ1-1; D possibly corresponds to TRBD1 (5 bases). Material for sequencing was PBMCs or T cells enriched from blood (not recorded which). The origin of this receptor is a woman aged 25 to 39 who had been exposed to COVID-19. The CDR3 nucleotides read TGTGCCAGCAGCTTGTCGGGGGGAGGTGAAGCTTTCTTT. Translating gives CASSLSGGGEAFF.